This T cell receptor beta chain emerged from a study of T-cell memory formation after mild COVID-19. Overall study: Most TCR clusters belonged to a single donor.

On this clonotype: Antigen specificity is unknown.

Findings and caveats of the study: The appearance of some responding clones in pre-infection memory suggested that cross-reactive memory joined.

Constant-segment-primed 5'RACE gave TCR alpha and TCR beta cDNA libraries with sample barcodes and UMIs. TCRdb re-derived calls from the 5' RACE reads in MiXCR, one entry per CDR3 protein. The sample carries roughly 370,000 distinct CDR3 sequences, approximately 16% recorded once. V was clipped by 5 bases and J by 4 bases, with 8 bases between them. This CDR3 comprises 12 residues. Germline V lookup: CDR1 MNHEY, CDR2 SVGAGI. Sequencing used PBMCs or a T cell subset sorted from them (not recorded which). The receptor was derived from a man between 18 and 29 years old who had mild COVID-19 (a few samples of this study predate the infection). Cell type and time point are not known. The gene calls are TRBV6-5 and TRBJ2-5; either TRBD1 or TRBD2 may supply D (5 bases each). The CDR3 coding sequence is TGTGCCAGCAGTCGGGACGGAGAGACCCAGTACTTC. Translating gives CASSRDGETQYF.